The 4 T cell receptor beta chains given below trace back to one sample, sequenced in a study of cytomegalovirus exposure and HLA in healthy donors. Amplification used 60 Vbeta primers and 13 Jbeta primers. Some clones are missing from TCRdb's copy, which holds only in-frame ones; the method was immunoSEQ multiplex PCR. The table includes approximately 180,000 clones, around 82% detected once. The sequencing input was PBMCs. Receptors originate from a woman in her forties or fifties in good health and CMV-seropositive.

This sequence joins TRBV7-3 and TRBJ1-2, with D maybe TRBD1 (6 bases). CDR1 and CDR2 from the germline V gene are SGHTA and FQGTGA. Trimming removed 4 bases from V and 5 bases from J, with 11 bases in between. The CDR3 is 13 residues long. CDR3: CASSSQDRYGYTF. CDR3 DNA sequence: TGTGCCAGCAGCTCACAGGACAGATATGGCTACACCTTC.

The CDR3 region is CASSLGYPRRLETQYF. The CDR3 coding sequence is TGCGCCAGCAGCCTCGGGTACCCCAGGAGGTTAGAGACCCAGTACTTC. The chain carries TRBV4-1 and TRBJ2-5; possibly TRBD2 for D (5 bases). The germline V gene has CDR1 MGHRA and CDR2 YSYEKL. The CDR3 extends over 16 amino acids. The V end lost 4 bases, the J end lost 4 bases, and 19 bases lay between the germline ends.

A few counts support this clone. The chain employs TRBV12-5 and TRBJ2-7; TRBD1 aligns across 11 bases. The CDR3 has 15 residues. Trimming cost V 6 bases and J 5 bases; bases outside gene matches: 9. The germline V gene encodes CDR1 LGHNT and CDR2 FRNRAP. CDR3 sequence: CASGLTGTGGNEQYF. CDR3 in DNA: TGTGCTAGTGGACTTACCGGGACAGGGGGGAACGAGCAGTACTTC.

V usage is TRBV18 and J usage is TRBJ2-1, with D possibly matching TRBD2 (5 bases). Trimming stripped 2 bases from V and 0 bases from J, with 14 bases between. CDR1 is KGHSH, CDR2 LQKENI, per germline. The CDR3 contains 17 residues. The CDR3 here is CASSPRVARDSYNEQFF. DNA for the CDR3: TGTGCCAGCTCACCAAGAGTAGCACGGGACTCCTACAATGAGCAGTTCTTC.